This T cell receptor beta chain appears in the sequencing data of a study of blood T cell repertoires in COVID-19. Study as a whole: In each case, the material was cDNA or gDNA derived from T cells, B-cell-depleted T cells, or PBMCs.

Data came from immunoSEQ multiplex PCR; TCRdb stores just in-frame clones and leaves some out. In the table there are 70,000 to 95,000 clones, 89% of which are singletons. The trim removed 6 bases at V and 8 bases at J, leaving 8 bases unmatched. The CDR3 has 13 amino acids. Per germline, CDR1 MDHEN and CDR2 SYDVKM. Sequences were obtained from peripheral blood. The TCR comes from a man over 45 with COVID-19, enrolled during active disease. V and J are TRBV28 and TRBJ1-2; 8 positions match TRBD1. This CDR3 is CASSQQGVWGYTF. CDR3 DNA: TGTGCCAGCAGCCAACAGGGGGTCTGGGGCTACACCTTC.